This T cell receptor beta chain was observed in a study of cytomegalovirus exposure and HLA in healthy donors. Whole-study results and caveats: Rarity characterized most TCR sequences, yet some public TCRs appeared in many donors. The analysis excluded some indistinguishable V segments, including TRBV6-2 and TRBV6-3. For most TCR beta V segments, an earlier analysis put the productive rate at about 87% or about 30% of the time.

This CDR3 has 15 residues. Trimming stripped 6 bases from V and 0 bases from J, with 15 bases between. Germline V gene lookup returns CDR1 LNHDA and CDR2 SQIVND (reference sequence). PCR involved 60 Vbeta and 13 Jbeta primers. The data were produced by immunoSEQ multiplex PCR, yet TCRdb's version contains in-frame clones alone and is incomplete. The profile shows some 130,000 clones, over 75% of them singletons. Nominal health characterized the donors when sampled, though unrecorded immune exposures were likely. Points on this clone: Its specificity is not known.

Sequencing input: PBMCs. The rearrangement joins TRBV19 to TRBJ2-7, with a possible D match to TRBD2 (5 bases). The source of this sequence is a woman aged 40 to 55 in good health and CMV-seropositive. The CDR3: CASSSGGLSSYEQYF. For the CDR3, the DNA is TGTGCCAGTAGCTCCGGAGGCTTGAGCTCCTACGAGCAGTACTTC.